One sample yielded the 12 T cell receptor beta chains listed below, sequenced in a study of CD8+ T cells in alopecia areata. After isolation, RNA underwent reverse transcription to generate cDNA as the sequencing template. TCRdb keeps only in-frame clones here, not all; method: immunoSEQ multiplex PCR. This table holds fewer than 250,000 clones, less than 45% found once. Treatment here: oral pan-JAK inhibitor, 5-10 mg twice daily. This material consisted of CD4+ T cells sorted from blood, taken around week 37, from a patient treated with tofacitinib. The receptors come from a human donor with alopecia areata.

The V gene is TRBV10-3, the J gene TRBJ1-1, with 8 nucleotides matching TRBD1. J gave up 4 bases and V 6 bases, and 4 bases lay outside the gene matches. The CDR3 runs 13 residues. Germline assignment: CDR1 ENHRY and CDR2 SYGVKD. The CDR3 nucleotides are TGTGCCATCAGGGGACAGGTTTCCACTGAAGCTTTCTTT. Translated: CAIRGQVSTEAFF.

This clone was recorded once. The V gene is TRBV27, the J gene TRBJ2-7; 13 nucleotides match TRBD2. Germline assignment: CDR1 MNHEY and CDR2 SMNVEV (reference sequence). Unmatched junction bases numbered 11, after V lost 6 bases and J lost 3 bases. This CDR3 is built from 17 residues. This CDR3 is CASRYSLAGGGLYEQYF. As DNA, the CDR3 is TGTGCCAGCAGGTACTCACTAGCGGGAGGGGGACTCTACGAGCAGTACTTC.

In its sample, this clone was seen a few times. This rearrangement joins TRBV7-2 to TRBJ2-3; D possibly corresponds to TRBD2 (6 bases). Trimming took 5 bases from V and 0 from J, leaving 12 bases between them. The germline V gene encodes CDR1 SGHTA and CDR2 FQGNSA. The CDR3 has 15 amino acids. CDR3 residues: CASSPGLSSTDTQYF. The CDR3 DNA sequence: TGTGCCAGCAGCCCGGGACTTTCTAGCACAGATACGCAGTATTTT. Full variable domain (outside the CDR3, taken from reference TRBV7-2 and TRBJ2-3): GAGVSQSPSNKVTEKGKDVELRCDPISGHTALYWYRQSLGQGLEFLIYFQGNSAPDKSGLPSDRFSAERTGGSVSTLTIQRTQQEDSAVYLCASSPGLSSTDTQYFGPGTRLTVL.

The V gene is TRBV30, the J gene TRBJ1-4, with D uncertain. The CDR3 runs to 13 residues. Trimming cost V 4 bases and J 8 bases, with 14 bases left between them. Germline-derived CDR1 and CDR2 are GTSNPN and SVGIG (reference sequence). CDR3 sequence (DNA): TGTGCCTGGACCAACAACCTTGGGGAAAAACTGTTTTTT. Its protein is CAWTNNLGEKLFF.

There are a few counts of this clone. The chain carries TRBV7-2 and TRBJ2-1; D is unresolved. V was pared by 5 bases and J by 5 bases, with 16 bases between. The CDR3 length is 15 residues. Germline V gene sequence: CDR1 SGHTA, CDR2 FQGNSA. CDR3 protein: CASSPQAAPHNEQFF. The CDR3 region has the DNA TGTGCCAGCAGCCCCCAGGCGGCACCCCACAATGAGCAGTTCTTC.

This chain links TRBV25-1 with TRBJ1-1; 8 bases fit TRBD1. Germline CDR1 reads MGHDK; CDR2 reads SYGVNS. Germline trimming cut 7 bases from V and 0 bases from J; bases unmatched to any gene: 7. This CDR3 contains 15 residues. The CDR3 loop is CASTRTGWMNTEAFF. As DNA, the CDR3 is TGTGCCAGCACCCGGACAGGGTGGATGAACACTGAAGCTTTCTTT. Based on the CDR3 plus reference TRBV25-1 and TRBJ1-1, the full variable domain is EADIYQTPRYLVIGTGKKITLECSQTMGHDKMYWYQQDPGMELHLIHYSYGVNSTEKGDLSSESTVSRIRTEHFPLTLESARPSHTSQYLCASTRTGWMNTEAFFGQGTRLTVV.

The chain couples TRBV6-6 to TRBJ2-6; D call uncertain. Germline assignment: CDR1 MNHNY and CDR2 SVGAGI (reference sequence). The CDR3 spans 16 residues. V was clipped by 0 bases and J by 5 bases, with 11 bases between them. In DNA, the CDR3 is TGTGCCAGCAGTTACTCTGCCCAGTCGAGGGCCAACGTCCTGACTTTC. Its translation is CASSYSAQSRANVLTF.

The chain links TRBV4-1 to TRBJ2-5; 14 positions match TRBD2. There are 17 residues in the CDR3. CDR1 is MGHRA, CDR2 YSYEKL, per germline. V lost 3 bases and J lost 5; bases outside the gene matches: 8. The CDR3, as DNA: TGCGCCAGCAGCCAGGGACTAGCGGGAGTGGGTCGGGAGACCCAGTACTTC. It specifies CASSQGLAGVGRETQYF.

The chain is built from TRBV2 and TRBJ2-1, with TRBD1 matching over 8 bases. Trimming took 3 bases from V and 5 from J; bases not matched to a gene: 9. Germline V gene lookup returns CDR1 SNHLY and CDR2 FYNNEI. This CDR3 has 16 residues. The CDR3 nucleotides read TGTGCCAGCAGTGACTTGCAGGGGGCAATTGACAATGAGCAGTTCTTC. Translated: CASSDLQGAIDNEQFF.

This chain connects TRBV10-2 to TRBJ2-7; TRBD2 matches at 7 bases. Trimming removed 8 bases from V and 0 bases from J; junction bases left unmatched: 10. CDR3 size: 15 residues. In germline, CDR1 is WSHSY, CDR2 SAAADI. The CDR3 region is CASVPRGDYSYEQYF. CDR3 coding DNA: TGCGCCAGCGTCCCTCGCGGGGACTACTCCTACGAGCAGTACTTC.

The V call is TRBV30, the J call TRBJ2-2; D not certain. Germline lookup yields CDR1 GTSNPN and CDR2 SVGIG (reference sequence). Trimming cost V 1 base and J 2 bases, with 5 bases left between them. The CDR3 has 13 amino acids. The CDR3 DNA reads as TGTGCCTGGAGTGCAGCAAACACCGGGGAGCTGTTTTTT. It translates to CAWSAANTGELFF.

The chain couples TRBV29-1 to TRBJ2-7; D unclear. Germline V gene lookup returns CDR1 SQVTM and CDR2 ANQGSEA. CDR3 length: 14 residues. Trimming stripped 6 bases from V and 0 bases from J, with 15 bases between. Here the CDR3 DNA reads TGCAGCGTCCAGAAGGGCCTTAGCTCCTACGAGCAGTACTTC. This sequence encodes CSVQKGLSSYEQYF.